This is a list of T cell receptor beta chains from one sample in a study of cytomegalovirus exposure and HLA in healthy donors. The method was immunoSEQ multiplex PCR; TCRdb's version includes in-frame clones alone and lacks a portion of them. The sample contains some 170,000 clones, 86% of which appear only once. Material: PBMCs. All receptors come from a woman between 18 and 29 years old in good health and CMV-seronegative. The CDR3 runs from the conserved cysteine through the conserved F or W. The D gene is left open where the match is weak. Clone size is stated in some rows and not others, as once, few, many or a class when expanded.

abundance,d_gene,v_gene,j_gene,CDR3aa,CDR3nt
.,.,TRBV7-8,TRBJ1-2,CASSPDRIYGYTF,TGTGCCAGCAGTCCAGACAGAATATATGGCTACACCTTC
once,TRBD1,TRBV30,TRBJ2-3,CAWSVNPGQGLPTDTQYF,TGTGCCTGGAGTGTGAATCCGGGACAGGGATTACCCACAGATACGCAGTATTTT
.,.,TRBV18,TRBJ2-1,CASSRVPGLNNEQFF,TGTGCCAGCTCACGGGTACCGGGACTTAACAATGAGCAGTTCTTC
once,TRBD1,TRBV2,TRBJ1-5,CASRGDRFNQPQHF,TGTGCCAGCAGGGGGGACAGGTTTAATCAGCCCCAGCATTTT
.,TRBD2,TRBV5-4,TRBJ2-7,CASSRERSDSGSSYEQYF,TGTGCCAGCAGCCGAGAACGGTCGGATAGCGGGAGCTCCTACGAGCAGTACTTC
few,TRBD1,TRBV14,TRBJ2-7,CASSQVGQGNEQYF,TGTGCCAGCAGCCAAGTAGGACAGGGGAACGAGCAGTACTTC
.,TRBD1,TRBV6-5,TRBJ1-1,CASKAMAGGSTEAFF,TGTGCCAGCAAGGCCATGGCAGGGGGATCCACTGAAGCTTTCTTT
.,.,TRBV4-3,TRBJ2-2,CASSRTFGATGELFF,TGCGCCAGCAGCCGGACATTTGGGGCCACCGGGGAGCTGTTTTTT
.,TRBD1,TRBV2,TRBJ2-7,CASRGTGANSYEQYF,TGTGCCAGCAGGGGGACAGGGGCTAACTCCTACGAGCAGTACTTC
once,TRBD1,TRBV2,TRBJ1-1,CASNTGGDTEAFF,TGTGCCAGCAATACAGGGGGGGACACTGAAGCTTTCTTT
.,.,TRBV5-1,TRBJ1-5,CASAALPRDSLGRTNQPQHF,TGCGCCAGCGCCGCTTTACCTCGCGACAGCCTTGGACGAACTAATCAGCCCCAGCATTTT
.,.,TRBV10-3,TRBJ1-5,CAISDGQLSNQPQHF,TGTGCCATCAGCGATGGACAGCTTAGCAATCAGCCCCAGCATTTT
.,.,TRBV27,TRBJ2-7,CASSPRQASYEQYF,TGTGCCAGCAGCCCAAGACAGGCGTCCTACGAGCAGTACTTC
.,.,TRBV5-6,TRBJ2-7,CASSQGGGYEQYF,TGTGCCAGCAGCCAAGGGGGGGGCTACGAGCAGTACTTC
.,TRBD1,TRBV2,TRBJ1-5,CASSERDRVGQPQHF,TGTGCCAGCAGTGAACGGGACAGGGTTGGTCAGCCCCAGCATTTT
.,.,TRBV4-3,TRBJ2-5,CASSQDSGETQYF,TGCGCCAGCAGCCAAGACTCCGGGGAGACCCAGTACTTC
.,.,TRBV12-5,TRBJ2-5,CASGVIDGGQETQYF,TGTGCTAGTGGTGTCATAGACGGCGGCCAAGAGACCCAGTACTTC
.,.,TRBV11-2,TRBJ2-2,CASSFGRDTGELFF,TGTGCCAGCAGCTTCGGGCGGGACACCGGGGAGCTGTTTTTT